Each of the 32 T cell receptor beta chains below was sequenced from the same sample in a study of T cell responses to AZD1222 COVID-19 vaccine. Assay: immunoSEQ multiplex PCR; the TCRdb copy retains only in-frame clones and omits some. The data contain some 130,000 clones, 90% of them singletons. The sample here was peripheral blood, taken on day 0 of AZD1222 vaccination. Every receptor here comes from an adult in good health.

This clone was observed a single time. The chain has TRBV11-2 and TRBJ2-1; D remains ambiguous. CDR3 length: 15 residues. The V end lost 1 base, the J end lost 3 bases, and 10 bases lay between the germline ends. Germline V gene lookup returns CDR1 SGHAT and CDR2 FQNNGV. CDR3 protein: CASSLGPGRYNEQFF. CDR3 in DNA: TGTGCCAGCAGCTTAGGGCCGGGCCGCTACAATGAGCAGTTCTTC.

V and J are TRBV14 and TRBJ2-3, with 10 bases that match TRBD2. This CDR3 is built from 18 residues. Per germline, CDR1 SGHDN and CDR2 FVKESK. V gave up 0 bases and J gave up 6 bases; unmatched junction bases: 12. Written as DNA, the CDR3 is TGTGCCAGCAGCCAAGATGGGGAGCGGGGGGGCCTGTGGGATACGCAGTATTTT. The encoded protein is CASSQDGERGGLWDTQYF.

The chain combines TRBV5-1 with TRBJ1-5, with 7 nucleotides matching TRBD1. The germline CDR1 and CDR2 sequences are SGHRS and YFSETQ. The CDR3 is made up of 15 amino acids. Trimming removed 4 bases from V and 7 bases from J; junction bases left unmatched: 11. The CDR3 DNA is TGCGCCAGCAGCCCGGCAGGGGGGCCCGGGCAGCCCCAGCATTTT. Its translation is CASSPAGGPGQPQHF.

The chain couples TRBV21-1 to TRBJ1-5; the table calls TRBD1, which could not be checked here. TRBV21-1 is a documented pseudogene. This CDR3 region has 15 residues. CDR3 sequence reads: CASSKVGRGYQPQHF. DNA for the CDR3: TGTGCCAGCAGCAAAGTAGGCAGGGGCTATCAGCCCCAGCATTTT.

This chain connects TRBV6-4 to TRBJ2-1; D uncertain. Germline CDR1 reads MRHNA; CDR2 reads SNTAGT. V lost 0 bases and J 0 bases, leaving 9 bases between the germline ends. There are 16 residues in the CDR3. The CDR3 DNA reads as TGTGCCAGCAGTGACTCTTCCAGTGGCTCCTACAATGAGCAGTTCTTC. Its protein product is CASSDSSSGSYNEQFF.

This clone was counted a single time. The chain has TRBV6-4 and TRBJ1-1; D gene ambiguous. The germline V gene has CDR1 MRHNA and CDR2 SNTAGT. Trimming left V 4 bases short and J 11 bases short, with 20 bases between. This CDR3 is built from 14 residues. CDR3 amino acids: CASSVSHEGREAFF. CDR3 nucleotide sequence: TGTGCCAGCAGTGTTTCCCATGAAGGTCGCGAGGCTTTCTTT.

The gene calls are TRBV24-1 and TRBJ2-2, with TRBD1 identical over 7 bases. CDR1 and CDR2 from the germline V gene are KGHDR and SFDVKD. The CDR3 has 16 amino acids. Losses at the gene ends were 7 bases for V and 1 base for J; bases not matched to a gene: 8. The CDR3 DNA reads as TGTGCCACCAGGGGATTTACAGGGGAGAACACCGGGGAGCTGTTTTTT. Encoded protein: CATRGFTGENTGELFF.

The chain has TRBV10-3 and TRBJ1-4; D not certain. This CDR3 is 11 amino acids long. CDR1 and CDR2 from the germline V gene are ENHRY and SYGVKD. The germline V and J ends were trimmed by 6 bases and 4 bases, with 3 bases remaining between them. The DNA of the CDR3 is TGTGCCATCAGGGGTAATGAAAAACTGTTTTTT. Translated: CAIRGNEKLFF.

The CDR3 loop is CASVWDRGAGGYTF. The DNA of the CDR3 is TGTGCCAGCGTTTGGGACAGGGGGGCGGGCGGCTACACCTTC. J is TRBJ1-2 and V is TRBV2; 11 bases match TRBD1. CDR3 size: 14 residues. Germline V gene lookup returns CDR1 SNHLY and CDR2 FYNNEI. Losses at the gene ends were 8 bases for V and 8 bases for J; bases not matched to a gene: 10.

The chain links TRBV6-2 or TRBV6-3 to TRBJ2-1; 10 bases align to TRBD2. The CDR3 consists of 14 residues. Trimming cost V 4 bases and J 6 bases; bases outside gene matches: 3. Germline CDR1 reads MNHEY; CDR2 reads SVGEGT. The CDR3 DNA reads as TGTGCCAGCAGTTCCAGCGGGGGGGGCAATGAGCAGTTCTTC. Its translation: CASSSSGGGNEQFF.

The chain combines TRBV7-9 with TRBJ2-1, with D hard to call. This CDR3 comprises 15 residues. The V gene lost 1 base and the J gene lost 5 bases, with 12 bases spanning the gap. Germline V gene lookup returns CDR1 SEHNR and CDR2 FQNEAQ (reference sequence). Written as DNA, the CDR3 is TGTGCCAGCAGCTTAGGGGGTTCCGGTCACAATGAGCAGTTCTTC. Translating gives CASSLGGSGHNEQFF.

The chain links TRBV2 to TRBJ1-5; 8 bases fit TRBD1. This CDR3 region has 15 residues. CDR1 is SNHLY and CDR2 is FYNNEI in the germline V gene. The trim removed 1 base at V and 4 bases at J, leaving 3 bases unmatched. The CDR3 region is CASSEEQGGNQPQHF. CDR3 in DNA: TGTGCCAGCAGTGAAGAACAGGGGGGAAATCAGCCCCAGCATTTT.

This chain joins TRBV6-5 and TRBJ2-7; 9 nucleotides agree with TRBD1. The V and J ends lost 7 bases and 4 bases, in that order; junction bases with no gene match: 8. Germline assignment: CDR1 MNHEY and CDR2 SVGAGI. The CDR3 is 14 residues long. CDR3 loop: CASTSGQGFYEQYF. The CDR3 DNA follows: TGTGCCAGCACTTCGGGACAGGGATTTTACGAGCAGTACTTC.

The CDR3 spells CASSDRSEGWMNTEAFF. CDR3 nucleotide sequence: TGTGCCAGCAGTGACCGGTCAGAGGGGTGGATGAACACTGAAGCTTTCTTT. This chain uses TRBV6-4 with TRBJ1-1; possible D gene TRBD1, 5 bases. The V end was cut by 2 bases, the J end by 0 bases, with 16 bases between. The CDR3 contains 17 residues. The germline V gene has CDR1 MRHNA and CDR2 SNTAGT.

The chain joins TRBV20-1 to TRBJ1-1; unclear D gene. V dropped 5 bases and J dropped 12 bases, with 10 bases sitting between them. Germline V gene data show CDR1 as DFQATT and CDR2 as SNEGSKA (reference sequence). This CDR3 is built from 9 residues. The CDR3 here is CSAPAATFF. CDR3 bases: TGCAGTGCTCCTGCGGCAACTTTCTTT.

CDR3 sequence reads: CASSQVQGVVAFF. The CDR3 DNA follows: TGTGCCAGCAGCCAAGTTCAGGGGGTGGTAGCTTTCTTT. The chain has TRBV4-2 and TRBJ1-1, with 7 bases that match TRBD1. CDR3 length: 13 residues. The trim removed 1 base at V and 10 bases at J, leaving 6 bases unmatched. Germline lookup yields CDR1 LGHNA and CDR2 YNFKEQ.

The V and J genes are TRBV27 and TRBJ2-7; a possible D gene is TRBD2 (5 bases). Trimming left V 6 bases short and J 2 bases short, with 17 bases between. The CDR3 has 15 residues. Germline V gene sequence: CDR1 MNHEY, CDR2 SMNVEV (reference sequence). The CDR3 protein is CASSMSGGDAYEQYF. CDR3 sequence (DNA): TGTGCCAGCAGCATGAGCGGCGGAGACGCCTACGAGCAGTACTTC.

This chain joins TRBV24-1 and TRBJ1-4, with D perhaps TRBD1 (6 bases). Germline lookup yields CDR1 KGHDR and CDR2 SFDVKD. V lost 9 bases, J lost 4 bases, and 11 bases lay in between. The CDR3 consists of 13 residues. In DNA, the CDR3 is TGTGCCACCGCAGCAGGGGATAATGAAAAACTGTTTTTT. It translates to CATAAGDNEKLFF.

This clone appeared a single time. CDR3 DNA sequence: TGTGCCAGCAGTTTAACCACCAGCCTCAATCAGCCCCAGCATTTT. Protein product: CASSLTTSLNQPQHF. The genes are TRBV28 and TRBJ1-5; D unresolved. The CDR3 runs 15 residues. Per the germline V gene, CDR1 is MDHEN and CDR2 is SYDVKM. The V end was cut by 2 bases, the J end by 3 bases, with 11 bases between.

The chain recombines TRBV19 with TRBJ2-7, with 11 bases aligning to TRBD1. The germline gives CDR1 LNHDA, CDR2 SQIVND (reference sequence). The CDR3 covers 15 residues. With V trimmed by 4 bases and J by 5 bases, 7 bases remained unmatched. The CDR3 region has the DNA TGTGCCAGTAGTACCCGGACAGGGGGCAAGGACGAGCAGTACTTC. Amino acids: CASSTRTGGKDEQYF. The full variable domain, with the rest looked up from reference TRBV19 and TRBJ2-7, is DGGITQSPKYLFRKEGQNVTLSCEQNLNHDAMYWYRQDPGQGLRLIYYSQIVNDFQKGDIAEGYSVSREKKESFPLTVTSAQKNPTAFYLCASSTRTGGKDEQYFGPGTRLTVT.

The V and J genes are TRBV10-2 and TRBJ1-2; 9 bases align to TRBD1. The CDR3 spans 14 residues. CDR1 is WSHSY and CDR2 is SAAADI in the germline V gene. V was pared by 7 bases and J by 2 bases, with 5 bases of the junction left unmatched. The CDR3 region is CASTRQGENYGYTF. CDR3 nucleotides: TGCGCCAGCACTCGACAGGGGGAAAACTATGGCTACACCTTC.

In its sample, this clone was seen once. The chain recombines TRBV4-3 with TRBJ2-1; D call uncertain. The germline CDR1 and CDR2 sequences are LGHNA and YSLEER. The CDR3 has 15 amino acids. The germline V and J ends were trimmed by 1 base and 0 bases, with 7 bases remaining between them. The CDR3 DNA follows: TGCGCCAGCAGCCAAGGGCATAGCTCCTACAATGAGCAGTTCTTC. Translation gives CASSQGHSSYNEQFF.

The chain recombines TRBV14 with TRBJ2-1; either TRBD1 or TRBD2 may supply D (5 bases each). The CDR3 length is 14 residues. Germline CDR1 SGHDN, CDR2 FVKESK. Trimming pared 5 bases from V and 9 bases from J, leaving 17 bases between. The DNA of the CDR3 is TGTGCCAGCAGCGAACACCGGGACCCAAGTGAGCAGTTCTTC. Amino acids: CASSEHRDPSEQFF. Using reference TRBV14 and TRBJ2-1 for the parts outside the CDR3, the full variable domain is EAGVTQFPSHSVIEKGQTVTLRCDPISGHDNLYWYRRVMGKEIKFLLHFVKESKQDESGMPNNRFLAERTGGTYSTLKVQPAELEDSGVYFCASSEHRDPSEQFFGPGTRLTVL.

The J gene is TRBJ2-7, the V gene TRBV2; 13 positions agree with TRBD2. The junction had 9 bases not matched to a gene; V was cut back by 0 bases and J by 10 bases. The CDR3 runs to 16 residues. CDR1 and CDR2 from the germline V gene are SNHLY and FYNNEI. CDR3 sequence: CASSEAQGTSGASQYF. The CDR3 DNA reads TGTGCCAGCAGTGAAGCACAGGGGACTAGCGGGGCCAGCCAGTACTTC.

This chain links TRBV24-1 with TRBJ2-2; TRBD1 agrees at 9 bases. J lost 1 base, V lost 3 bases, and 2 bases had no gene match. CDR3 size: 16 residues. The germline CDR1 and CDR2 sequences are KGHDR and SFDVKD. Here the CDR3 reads CATSDPTGGNTGELFF. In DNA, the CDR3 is TGTGCCACCAGTGATCCGACAGGGGGGAACACCGGGGAGCTGTTTTTT.

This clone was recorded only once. The CDR3 DNA is TGTGCCAGCAGCGCGGACAGGTTCTCCTACGAGCAGTACTTC. It translates to CASSADRFSYEQYF. The chain couples TRBV7-2 to TRBJ2-7; 7 positions agree with TRBD1. The CDR3 runs to 14 residues. The trim removed 5 bases at V and 0 bases at J, leaving 4 bases unmatched. Germline lookup yields CDR1 SGHTA and CDR2 FQGNSA.

CDR3 bases: TGTGCCACCAGTGACCGTCTAGCGGGGGGGCCAGAGGCGCAGTATTTT. This gives the protein CATSDRLAGGPEAQYF. V is TRBV24-1 and J is TRBJ2-3; 12 nucleotides agree with TRBD2. This CDR3 has 16 residues. From germline, CDR1 is KGHDR and CDR2 SFDVKD. The V segment lost 4 bases and the J segment 10 bases; nucleotides outside the gene matches: 11.

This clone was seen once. CDR3 in amino acids: CASRFLEGNTEAFF. The DNA of the CDR3 is TGTGCCAGCAGGTTTTTAGAAGGGAACACTGAAGCTTTCTTT. This chain connects TRBV6-5 to TRBJ1-1; no reliable D call. The ends were cut back, 6 bases at V and 1 base at J, with 12 bases in the middle. This CDR3 contains 14 residues. From germline, CDR1 is MNHEY and CDR2 SVGAGI.

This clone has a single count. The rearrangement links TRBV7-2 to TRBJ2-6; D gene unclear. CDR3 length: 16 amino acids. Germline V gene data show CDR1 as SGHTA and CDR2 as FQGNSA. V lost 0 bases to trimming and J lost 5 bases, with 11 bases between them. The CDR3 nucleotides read TGTGCCAGCAGCTTAGCGAACAACCGGAGGGCCAACGTCCTGACTTTC. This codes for CASSLANNRRANVLTF. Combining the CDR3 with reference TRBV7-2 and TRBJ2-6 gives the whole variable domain GAGVSQSPSNKVTEKGKDVELRCDPISGHTALYWYRQSLGQGLEFLIYFQGNSAPDKSGLPSDRFSAERTGGSVSTLTIQRTQQEDSAVYLCASSLANNRRANVLTFGAGSRLTVL.

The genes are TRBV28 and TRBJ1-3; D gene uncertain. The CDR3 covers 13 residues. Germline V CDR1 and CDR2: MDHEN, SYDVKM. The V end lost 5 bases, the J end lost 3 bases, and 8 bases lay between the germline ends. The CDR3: CASSPSGGNTIYF. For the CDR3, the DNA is TGTGCCAGCAGTCCCTCCGGTGGAAACACCATATATTTT.

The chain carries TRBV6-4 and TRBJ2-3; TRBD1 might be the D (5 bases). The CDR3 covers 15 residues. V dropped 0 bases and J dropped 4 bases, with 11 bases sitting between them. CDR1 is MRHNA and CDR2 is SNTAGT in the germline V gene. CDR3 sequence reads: CASSDSPGSPDTQYF. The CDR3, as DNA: TGTGCCAGCAGTGACTCGCCAGGGTCCCCAGATACGCAGTATTTT.

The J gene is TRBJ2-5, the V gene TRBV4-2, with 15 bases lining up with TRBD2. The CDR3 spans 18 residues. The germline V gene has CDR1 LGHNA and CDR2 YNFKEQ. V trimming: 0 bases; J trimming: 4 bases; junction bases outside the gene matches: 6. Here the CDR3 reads CASSQEAGLAGGRETQYF. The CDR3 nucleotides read TGTGCCAGCAGCCAAGAAGCGGGACTAGCGGGGGGACGAGAGACCCAGTACTTC.